This T cell receptor (beta chain) comes out of a study of cytomegalovirus exposure and HLA in healthy donors. PCR used 60 Vbeta primers and 13 Jbeta primers. TCRdb keeps only in-frame clones here, not all; method: immunoSEQ multiplex PCR. The repertoire holds over 150,000 clones, with roughly 80% as singletons. This clone was detected only once. CDR3 length: 15 residues. V shed 7 bases and J shed 4 bases, with 17 bases lying between them. In germline, CDR1 is SGHVS, CDR2 FNYEAQ. This sequence originates from a human donor in good health. Sequenced: PBMCs. The chain employs TRBV7-6 and TRBJ2-1, with D possibly matching TRBD1 (6 bases). The CDR3 sequence is CASNHRAAGYNEQFF. CDR3 bases: TGTGCCAGCAACCACAGGGCGGCTGGGTACAATGAGCAGTTCTTC. The full variable domain, in which reference TRBV7-6 and TRBJ2-1 provide the parts outside the CDR3, is GAGVSQSPRYKVTKRGQDVALRCDPISGHVSLYWYRQALGQGPEFLTYFNYEAQQDKSGLPNDRFSAERPEGSISTLTIQRTEQRDSAMYRCASNHRAAGYNEQFFGPGTRLTVL.